These 11 T cell receptor beta chains originate from one sample sequenced in a study of identical twins. One entry per CDR3 protein, called by TCRdb with MiXCR from the 5' RACE reads. The profile covers about 520,000 distinct CDR3 sequences, with 22% appearing a single time and roughly 0.9% taken by the ten largest. This sample also appeared in a second study, on T cells expressing NK-cell markers.

Sequencing was carried out using CD4+ T cells sorted from blood. The source is a woman between 18 and 30 years old in good health.

The chain combines TRBV23-1 with TRBJ1-5; the match to TRBD1 covers 8 bases. TRBV23-1 is an ORF, with its function uncertain. V lost 1 base, J lost 3 bases, and 11 bases stayed unmatched. The length of the CDR3 is 18 residues. CDR3 in amino acids: CASSQFWTGRPHNQPQHF. Written as DNA, the CDR3 is TGCGCCAGCAGTCAATTTTGGACAGGGCGGCCCCACAATCAGCCCCAGCATTTT.

A few counts support this clonotype. The V gene is TRBV20-1, the J gene TRBJ2-3; D might be TRBD2 (5 bases). The germline V gene encodes CDR1 DFQATT and CDR2 SNEGSKA (reference sequence). Trimming removed 6 bases from V and 5 bases from J, with 9 bases in between. This CDR3 is built from 11 residues. CDR3 DNA: TGCAGTGCGCCCCGGGGAGATACGCAGTATTTT. Translating gives CSAPRGDTQYF.

The V and J genes are TRBV10-2 and TRBJ1-1; possibly TRBD1 for D (5 bases). With 7 bases removed from V and 4 bases from J, the gap between germline ends came to 16 bases. CDR1 WSHSY and CDR2 SAAADI come from the germline V gene. The CDR3 length is 14 residues. Here the CDR3 reads CASKSAGGLTEAFF. CDR3 in DNA: TGCGCCAGCAAGTCCGCCGGGGGACTCACTGAAGCTTTCTTT.

The rearrangement uses TRBV12-3 or TRBV12-4 and TRBJ2-7; D possibly uses TRBD1 or TRBD2 (5 bases each). V was trimmed by 3 bases and J by 2 bases, leaving 11 bases between them. There are 14 residues in the CDR3. Here the CDR3 DNA reads TGTGCCAGCAGTTTGGGACCGCCAACCTACGAGCAGTACTTC. Translation: CASSLGPPTYEQYF.

CDR3 sequence: CASSEIKGADSPLHF. The CDR3 nucleotides are TGTGCCAGCAGTGAAATTAAGGGGGCTGATTCACCCCTCCACTTT. The chain couples TRBV6-1 to TRBJ1-6; 7 bases agree with TRBD1. Losses at the gene ends were 2 bases for V and 8 bases for J; bases not matched to a gene: 6. The germline V gene encodes CDR1 MNHNS and CDR2 SASEGT. This CDR3 comprises 15 residues.

In this sample, this clonotype turned up a few times. The chain recombines TRBV6-6 with TRBJ1-2, with D possibly TRBD1 on 6 matching bases. From germline, CDR1 is MNHNY and CDR2 SVGAGI (reference sequence). The germline V and J ends were trimmed by 8 bases and 4 bases, with 14 bases remaining between them. This CDR3 has 13 amino acids. CDR3 nucleotide sequence: TGTGCCAGCGTCGCAGGGGTTACCTATGGCTACACCTTC. This translates into CASVAGVTYGYTF.

This clonotype was recorded a few times. This chain uses TRBV29-1 with TRBJ2-3, with 14 bases fitting TRBD2. Losses at the gene ends were 6 bases for V and 5 bases for J; bases not matched to a gene: 1. This CDR3 contains 13 residues. Germline CDR1 is SQVTM and CDR2 is ANQGSEA. The CDR3 coding sequence is TGCAGCGTCGGACTAGCGGGAGGAGATACGCAGTATTTT. Amino acids: CSVGLAGGDTQYF.

In its sample, this clonotype was seen a few times. V and J are TRBV6-5 and TRBJ2-7, with unresolved D. Deletions cut 0 bases from V and 0 bases from J, with 9 bases between. The CDR3 runs 15 residues. Per the germline V gene, CDR1 is MNHEY and CDR2 is SVGAGI. This CDR3 reads CASSYSLRSSYEQYF. In DNA form, the CDR3 reads TGTGCCAGCAGTTACTCGCTTCGGAGCTCCTACGAGCAGTACTTC.

V usage is TRBV20-1 and J usage is TRBJ2-5; D perhaps matches TRBD1 (7 bases). Germline V CDR1 and CDR2: DFQATT, SNEGSKA (reference sequence). The CDR3 runs to 15 residues. Deletions cut 0 bases from V and 5 bases from J, with 16 bases between. The CDR3 DNA reads TGCAGTGCTAGAGATCCAACAGGGGCGGGGGAGACCCAGTACTTC. Encoded protein: CSARDPTGAGETQYF.

The chain uses TRBV6-1 and TRBJ1-6; D perhaps matches TRBD1 (5 bases). CDR3 length: 16 amino acids. From germline, CDR1 is MNHNS and CDR2 SASEGT. The ends were cut back, 6 bases at V and 7 bases at J, with 19 bases in the middle. The CDR3 protein is CASSHGGGGSNSPLHF. CDR3 coding DNA: TGTGCCAGCAGCCATGGCGGGGGAGGTTCCAATTCACCCCTCCACTTT.

The V and J genes are TRBV20-1 and TRBJ2-3, with D tentatively TRBD2 (5 bases). V was shortened by 0 bases and J by 8 bases, with 21 bases between the two germline ends. Germline V gives CDR1 DFQATT, CDR2 SNEGSKA (reference sequence). The CDR3 runs to 16 residues. The CDR3 DNA is TGCAGTGCTAGAGATACACTAGGAGCTCCCGGAGGTACGCAGTATTTT. This translates into CSARDTLGAPGGTQYF.